This T cell receptor (beta chain) was recovered during a study of OX40 agonist ivuxolimab in advanced cancers. Whole-study context: A diagnosis of hepatocellular carcinoma, melanoma, renal cell or head and neck cancer was present in dose-escalation patients. Study-level findings and limits: Antigens targeted by the expanded peripheral T cells were not determined.

People who had autoimmune disease history or systemic immunosuppression were excluded. On this clone: What it recognizes is unknown.

Some clones are missing from TCRdb's copy, which holds only in-frame ones; the method was immunoSEQ multiplex PCR. The sample has roughly 70,000 clones; about 90% are singletons. CDR1 and CDR2 (germline): LNHNV, YYDKDF (reference sequence). The CDR3 totals 14 residues. Trimming stripped 0 bases from V and 5 bases from J, with 10 bases between. The sequence derives from an adult with an advanced solid tumor such as melanoma, head and neck, liver or kidney cancer. The chain recombines TRBV15 with TRBJ2-5; D perhaps matches TRBD1 (5 bases). The sample consisted of CD4+ or CD8+ T cells sorted from blood, taken in a trial of the OX40 agonist ivuxolimab. CDR3 loop: CATSRDRGLETQYF. The CDR3 DNA is TGTGCCACCAGCAGAGATAGGGGCTTGGAGACCCAGTACTTC. Full variable domain (remainder filled in from reference TRBV15 and TRBJ2-5): DAMVIQNPRYQVTQFGKPVTLSCSQTLNHNVMYWYQQKSSQAPKLLFHYYDKDFNNEADTPDNFQSRRPNTSFCFLDIRSPGLGDTAMYLCATSRDRGLETQYFGPGTRLLVL.